This TCR beta chain was sequenced during a study of glioma-infiltrating T cells. Overall study: Low-grade gliomas were grade II; glioblastomas were grade IV at initial diagnosis.

Note on this clonotype: The antigen is not known.

This CDR3 comprises 15 residues. Germline V lookup: CDR1 MGHRA, CDR2 YSYEKL. Losses at the gene ends were 2 bases for V and 5 bases for J; bases not matched to a gene: 6. TCR alpha and beta CDR3 regions were amplified from RNA using iRepertoire nested multiplex PCR. Tissue mRNA or PBMC total RNA, roughly 95-400 ng, went into one-step reverse transcription and amplification. TCRdb used MiXCR to reprocess the multiplex PCR reads, holding one entry per CDR3 protein. The sample comprises about 380,000 distinct CDR3 sequences, less than 50% of which are singletons, and around 11% rests with the top ten. General study points: Above-expected tissue-blood divergence occurred in all gliomas, most in low-grade ones.

The chain links TRBV4-1 to TRBJ1-2, with 9 positions matching TRBD1. This sequence was found in a human donor with low-grade glioma or glioblastoma, undergoing nonglioma brain surgery, or in good health (not recorded which). The source material was glioma tissue, nonneoplastic brain tissue, or PBMCs (not recorded which). The CDR3 DNA follows: TGCGCCAGCAGCCAACCCGGACAGGGGTTTTATGGCTACACCTTC. This translates into CASSQPGQGFYGYTF.